This T cell receptor (beta chain) was observed in a study of control samples from healthy donors and cancer patients. The CDR3 consists of 16 residues. J was trimmed by 4 bases and V by 2 bases; bases with no gene match: 11. Germline CDR1 ENHRY, CDR2 SYGVKD. Method: immunoSEQ multiplex PCR; TCRdb's copy keeps in-frame clones and lacks some. The sample includes 150,000 to 200,000 clones, nearly 90% seen only once; the top ten take approximately 1.5%. The J gene is TRBJ2-7, the V gene TRBV10-3; 7 nucleotides align to TRBD2. Material for sequencing was blood. The sequence was obtained from a woman between 50 and 59 years old in good health. For the CDR3, the DNA is TGTGCCATCAGTGAGCCCCGTGGGAGGGCGGTGTACGAGCAGTACTTC. Translated: CAISEPRGRAVYEQYF.